Sequencing of this T cell receptor beta chain was carried out in a study of cytomegalovirus exposure and HLA in healthy donors (dated by TCRdb to about 2017). Describing the broader study: An earlier analysis of approximately 640 of the donors reported approximately 300 Gb of sequence data and 117 million unique TCR beta sequences from approximately 180 million T cells. In addition to the first cohort of approximately 670 subjects, a separate validation cohort of 120 different subjects was used. All discovery cohort repertoires had been generated using a single sequencing platform. In a later analysis, previously published TCR beta repertoires from 500 to 750 donors were re-analyzed and high-resolution HLA genotyping was added so that TCR occurrence patterns could be studied. Among roughly 400 genotyped donors of the cohort, an average of roughly 230,000 unique TCR beta nucleotide sequences was sequenced per donor, of which 15% to 20% were non-productive. Approximately 310 gigabases of sequencing data and roughly 80 million unique TCR sequences made up an early release that covered approximately 620 HLA-typed donors. An earlier analysis of some 500 of the donors applied high-throughput TCR beta sequencing to assess whether each TCR beta V gene segment acted as functional or pseudogenic. In a later genetic analysis, genome-wide SNP genotypes for about 55% of the roughly 700 donors were used, and that subset was treated as a discovery cohort. The study aimed to test whether signatures of past pathogen exposure could be identified by cataloging public T cell receptors. To predict cytomegalovirus infection status, the study brought together high-throughput TCR immunosequencing, statistical association of individual TCRs with disease status, and machine learning. Using immunosequencing, the study profiled T cell repertoires from around 680 subjects and related those repertoires to cytomegalovirus serostatus. Roughly 5 DR-DQ haplotypes were handled as single units for association and clustering because linkage in the cohort was strong. Of the roughly 390 genotyped donors, approximately 81% were placed in the genetic ancestry cluster associated with self-reported Caucasian donors. The later analysis used no new phenotypic data to find candidate immune exposures, relying instead on TCR beta sequences and their occurrence across donors. HLA typing covered class I and class II loci at four-digit resolution. Donor age, sex, ethnicity and CMV serostatus were compiled together with the repertoire data. The number of donors typed differed by locus, with about 629-630 for A, B, C, DRB1 and DQB1, more than 500 for DQA1, 600 to 610 for DPA1, and some 440 for DPB1.

The cohort consisted of 600 to 700 healthy bone marrow donors. At the time of sampling, every cohort member was nominally healthy, though immune exposures that went unrecorded were likely present. The donor tested CMV seropositive and was one of the 289 seropositive cohort members. A peripheral blood sample was collected from each donor, and TCR beta sequencing was performed on peripheral blood mononuclear cells. Genomic DNA was extracted from the blood cell samples with the Qiagen DNeasy Blood Extraction Kit. Points on this clone: Its antigen remains unidentified. No clone much larger than this one lies a single base away; base qualities are absent.

The library was generated by the immunoSEQ multiplex PCR assay. For the multiplex PCR, a mixture combining 60 forward primers for TCR Vbeta segments and 13 reverse primers for TCR Jbeta segments was used. A multiplex PCR assay on genomic DNA amplified the CDR3 region of rearranged TCR beta genes. The amplified TCR beta libraries were sequenced on the Illumina HiSeq System as 87-base-pair reads. In the original analysis: Across the roughly 600 repertoires, a later analysis counted roughly 77 million unique TCR beta chains, roughly 11 million of which were shared by at least two donors. Raw reads were error-corrected and collapsed into unique sequences with a nearest-neighbor algorithm that merged closely related sequences to remove PCR and sequencing errors. V, D and J gene segments were assigned by aligning CDR3 sequences to IMGT reference sequences. For a sequence to be retained, a match of at least six nucleotides to both a V gene segment and a J gene segment was required. A rearrangement was called productive if the CDR3 had no stop codons and remained in frame with V and J, and every other rearrangement was called non-productive. CDR3 was defined according to IMGT convention as the region running from the second conserved V-encoded cysteine to the conserved J-encoded phenylalanine. The earlier analysis of approximately 500 of the donors excluded sequences that lacked an unambiguous match to a single V gene segment. In an earlier analysis of 587 of the donors, V segments were called functional above 56.7% productive rearrangements and were called segregating when the between-donor standard deviation exceeded 5%. A statistical classification framework was developed to diagnose cytomegalovirus status using the catalog of TCR beta chain sequences. V and J gene assignment, in a later analysis, came from comparing TCR nucleotide sequences with IMGT/GENE-DB human TR gene sequences. Using the TCRdist pipeline, a later analysis assigned CDR3 sequences along with most-parsimonious VDJ recombination scenarios. In a later analysis, each TCR beta chain was defined by its CDR3 amino acid sequence together with its V-gene family, and reads lacking a unique V-gene family were excluded. To address suspected cross-contamination and a sequencing artifact, a later analysis removed a few hundred highly shared, low-generation-probability nucleotide sequences. In a later analysis, a clonal expansion index was calculated for each public chain from normalized within-repertoire ranks of inferred template counts. A later analysis computed generation probabilities with a VDJ recombination model fitted to out-of-frame rearrangements, and checked the results against IGoR. Hypergeometric tests were used in a later analysis to score TCR-TCR, TCR-HLA and TCR-CMV co-occurrence, with a repertoire-size bias correction applied to the TCR pairs. In a later analysis, false discovery rates were estimated by permuting HLA or CMV assignments 20 times. In a later analysis, co-occurring TCRs were grouped using DBSCAN, with TCRdist sequence similarity added in when clustering inside HLA-allele-positive subsets. Repertoires with fewer than 30,000 or more than 120,000 public chains were left out of co-occurrence clustering, as were several repertoires with anomalous nucleotide sharing. TCRdb provides this immuneACCESS table in a form limited to in-frame rearrangements. Some clones are lacking; in checked studies, under half of them reflect an unresolved V gene, and why the rest are absent is not known. V and J calls and clone size are as listed in that table; D and trimming were resolved from the DNA. This sample gives about 130,000 clones in total; 70% to 85% of them show up just once. Together, the top ten hold approximately 3.8% of the sample.

Measured from the cysteine to the phenylalanine, the CDR3 is 11 residues long. Solely the CDR3 DNA is kept, with 33 bases framed from the first base. The V and J ends are trimmed by 5 bases and 7 bases, leaving 6 bases between them. The germline V gene encodes CDR1 SGHNT and CDR2 YENEEA. The full study reports these points: Presence/absence analyses assumed roughly uniform sequencing depth across donors, an assumption that may not hold. The classifier was reported to diagnose cytomegalovirus status with high specificity and sensitivity in both the original and validation cohorts. Immune exposure information for the cohort was limited to CMV serostatus. In a later genetic analysis, a missense DCLRE1C variant was associated with V-gene and J-gene trimming of TCR beta chains, and the association was replicated in an independent cohort. A cluster of highly shared sequence variants was judged likely to represent a technical artifact of the sequencing pipeline. Compared with the approximately 700-donor mean, donors in an Asian-associated ancestry cluster had fewer N-insertions in productive TCRs, according to a later genetic analysis. Some IMGT-functional V segments, including TRBV6-2 and TRBV6-3, could not be distinguished by the 87-base-pair reads and were therefore excluded. A later analysis found that HLA-associated TCR beta chains were more clonally expanded and had lower generation probabilities than equally common non-associated chains. In this cohort, only TCR beta chains were sequenced, and detectable features were limited by the absence of alpha or paired-chain data. The study listed 170 or so TCR beta chains as associated with cytomegalovirus. A later analysis associated about 16,000 TCR beta sequences with specific HLA alleles at a false discovery rate of 0.05. Because counts were too low, fewer than 20 rarely observed V segments, including chromosome 9 orphons, were excluded from the earlier analysis of several hundred of the donors. A later analysis found that most CMV-associated TCR beta chains appeared HLA-restricted, with HLA associations seemingly driven largely by CMV exposure. The authors suggested that the approach could potentially be extended to other disease states and immunological phenotypes. In a later analysis, TCR association rates were found to vary across HLA loci, with the most associated TCRs seen for DRB1 alleles and the fewest for HLA-C alleles. When HLA alleles, especially DR and DQ, strongly co-occurred, TCR associations were difficult to assign to individual alleles. Across donors, most TCR sequences were observed very rarely, whereas some public TCRs were present in many individuals. A further reported finding was that TCR beta sequences accurately predicted the HLA-A and HLA-B alleles for most subjects in the first cohort. A few of the identified cytomegalovirus-associated TCR beta chains were confirmed in vitro to be specific for cytomegalovirus antigens. A later analysis reported that several top co-occurrence clusters appeared linked to parvovirus B19, influenza, CMV and Epstein-Barr virus. Because some donors lacked HLA typing at each locus, the association tests relied only on the typed subset. In an earlier analysis of around 500 of the donors, most TCR beta V segments appeared in productive rearrangements about 87% or about 30% of the time, broadly matching IMGT annotations. Linkage disequilibrium might explain the correlated functional status among segregating V segments, but an unknown experimental factor could not be ruled out.

The sequenced sample was PBMCs. Rearrangement joined TRBV11-3 to TRBJ2-1; the D gene assignment is ambiguous. This clonotype originated in a man aged 40-50 years in good health and CMV-seropositive. The nucleotide sequence reads TGTGCCAGCAGCGGCGGTAATGAGCAGTTCTTC. This yields the protein CASSGGNEQFF. Full variable domain (CDR3 extended with the reference TRBV11-3 and TRBJ2-1 proteins): EAGVVQSPRYKIIEKKQPVAFWCNPISGHNTLYWYLQNLGQGPELLIRYENEEAVDDSQLPKDRFSAERLKGVDSTLKIQPAELGDSAVYLCASSGGNEQFFGPGTRLTVL.